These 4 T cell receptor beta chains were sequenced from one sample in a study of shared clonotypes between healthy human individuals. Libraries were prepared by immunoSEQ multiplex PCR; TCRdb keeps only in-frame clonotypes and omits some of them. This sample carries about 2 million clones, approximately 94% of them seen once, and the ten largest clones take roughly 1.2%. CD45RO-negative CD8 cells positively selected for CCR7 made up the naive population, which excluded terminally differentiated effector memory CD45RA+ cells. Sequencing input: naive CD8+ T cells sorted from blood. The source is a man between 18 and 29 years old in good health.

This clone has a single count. The CDR3 sequence is CASSVAGEGNNEQFF. In nucleotides, the CDR3 is TGTGCCAGCAGTGTTGCGGGAGAGGGGAACAATGAGCAGTTCTTC. The chain has TRBV2 and TRBJ2-1; 7 bases align to TRBD2. Unmatched junction bases numbered 8, after V lost 4 bases and J lost 5 bases. The length of the CDR3 is 15 residues. CDR1 SNHLY and CDR2 FYNNEI come from the germline V gene.

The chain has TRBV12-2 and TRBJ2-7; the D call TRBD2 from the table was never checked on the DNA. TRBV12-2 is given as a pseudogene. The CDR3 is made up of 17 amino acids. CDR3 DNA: TGTGCAAGTCGAGGCGGGGGCCTTCGACGAAAACCCTACGAGCAGTACTTC. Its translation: CASRGGGLRRKPYEQYF.

For the CDR3, the DNA is TGTGCCTGGAGTCGGGACAGCAAAGAGACCCAGTACTTC. It is translated as CAWSRDSKETQYF. The chain carries TRBV30 and TRBJ2-5; 7 bases map to TRBD1. The length of the CDR3 is 13 residues. The ends lost 2 bases at V and 3 bases at J; junction bases unmatched: 3. The germline gives CDR1 GTSNPN, CDR2 SVGIG (reference sequence).

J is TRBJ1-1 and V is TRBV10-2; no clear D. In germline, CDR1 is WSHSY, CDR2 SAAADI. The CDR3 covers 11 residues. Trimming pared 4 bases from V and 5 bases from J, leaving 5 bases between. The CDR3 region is CASSAGTEAFF. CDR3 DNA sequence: TGCGCCAGCAGTGCGGGGACTGAAGCTTTCTTT.